The T cell receptor (beta chain) under discussion was sequenced for a study of T cell responses to AZD1222 COVID-19 vaccine. Study outcomes and limitations: Receipt of two AZD1222 doses was followed by a rise in Spike-specific TCR breadth and depth.

The protocol was immunoSEQ multiplex PCR, while the TCRdb copy is restricted to in-frame clones and leaves out a portion. The sample has over 100,000 clones; about nine tenths are singletons. Germline loops: CDR1 MNHEY, CDR2 SVGEGT. V was clipped by 5 bases and J by 8 bases, with 13 bases between them. The CDR3 is made up of 13 amino acids. Whether given at about 4 or about 12 weeks, second doses were pooled. Turning to this clone: Its specificity is not known.

This TCR was recovered from an adult who received the AZD1222 COVID-19 vaccine. The starting material was peripheral blood, obtained 28 days after the second AZD1222 dose. The chain couples TRBV6-2 or TRBV6-3 to TRBJ2-1; perhaps TRBD2 as D (6 bases). In nucleotides, the CDR3 is TGTGCCAGCAGTACCGGGGGTCGCGATGAGCAGTTCTTC. This encodes CASSTGGRDEQFF.